This TCR beta chain stems from a study of cytomegalovirus exposure and HLA in healthy donors. Study-wide results and limits: Across HLA loci, a later analysis found differing TCR association rates, with DRB1 most and HLA-C fewest.

A note on this clone: No antigen is known for it.

In the PCR, 60 Vbeta and 13 Jbeta primers were used. Data came from immunoSEQ multiplex PCR; TCRdb stores just in-frame clones and leaves some out. The sample gives 100,000 to 150,000 clones, under 80% of which show up once; around 4% is in the top ten. Germline V CDR1 and CDR2: SNHLY, FYNNEI. With 6 bases removed from V and 2 bases from J, the gap between germline ends came to 9 bases. The CDR3 totals 13 residues. The clonotype was recovered from a man between 35 and 55 years old in good health and CMV-seropositive. The chain employs TRBV2 and TRBJ2-3; D uncertain. Sequencing used PBMCs. CDR3 sequence: CASSLESTDTQYF. The CDR3 nucleotides read TGTGCCAGCAGCTTGGAGTCCACAGATACGCAGTATTTT.